This entry concerns a single TCR beta chain. This clonotype was counted at least ten times. Its antigen is currently not known. Within one base of it there is no much larger clone, and no base qualities were kept. The record originates from a study of T cells in Graves' hyperthyroidism and ophthalmopathy (dated by TCRdb to about 2019). In the study overall: Peripheral blood was sampled at the time of initial diagnosis, prior to any treatment. TCR V-J signatures able to tell the groups apart were searched for in a discovery cohort of 90 to 100 patients, of whom roughly 42 had Graves' ophthalmopathy and around 57 had stable Graves' hyperthyroidism. Prospective prediction of ophthalmopathy was tested in an independent validation cohort of fewer than 20 hyperthyroidism patients and 17 patients who later progressed to ophthalmopathy. The approximately 100 discovery patients were randomly split 7:3 into training and test sets. Thyroid tissue and blood T-cell repertoires from about six Graves' hyperthyroidism patients were also compared in the study. Once sampling was done, hyperthyroidism patients were given methimazole at a starting dose of 30 mg daily, whereas ophthalmopathy patients were given high-dose intravenous methylprednisolone. The paper describes TCR Vbeta CDR3 sequencing of 140 or so peripheral blood samples, made up of under 50 ophthalmopathy patients, 70 to 75 hyperthyroidism patients and approximately 17 progressor patients.

The germline V gene (reference sequence) gives CDR1 as DFQATT and CDR2 as SNEGSKA. The CDR3 contains 11 residues, cysteine and phenylalanine counted. Only CDR3 DNA is held: 33 bases, read in frame from base 1. The junction shows trimming of 7 bases on V and 4 bases on J, plus 10 bases between the germline ends. TCR beta CDR3 regions were amplified from RNA transcripts. A first-round RT-PCR of the TCR CDR3 used the HTBI primer set with the Qiagen OneStep RT-PCR kit. The libraries were constructed in a second round of multiplex PCR and then size-selected and purified. The libraries were sequenced on an Illumina HiSeq2000 using paired-end 100 bp reads. From the authors' description of their analysis: SOAPnuke was used to process the raw data, throwing out any read that contained adapters or uncalled bases, had a mean Phred below 15, or lacked an exact constant-primer or identifier match. COPE v1.2.5 was used to merge the high-quality paired reads, and each unique nucleotide sequence was defined as a clonotype. MiTCR v1.1 was used to align the clonotypes against IMGT TRBV, TRBD and TRBJ reference segments. The analysis was restricted to V-J combinations with a frequency above 0.0001, which together covered about 99% of the repertoires. A TCS score was defined as the ratio between F50 (clonal expansion) and ExV (chaos), using BLOSUM62-based TCRdist between CDR3 peptides within each V-J. Welch's t-statistics and random forest reduced approximately 520 V-J features to 10 to 15, which were used in a naive Bayes classifier (R e1071). TCRdb applied fastp at Q25 and MiXCR to the public reads, then kept only in-frame beta chains. When rows share a CDR3 protein, they turn into one entry using the most common DNA and genes. The V and J calls, along with clone size, are taken from TCRdb and not from the paper's own processing. The table for this sample lists approximately 620,000 distinct CDR3 sequences; around 14% of them were counted only once. Roughly 6.2% of the sample goes to the ten largest clones.

Overall study results and their limits: Blood samples also contained most of the expanded thyroid clonotypes (frequency above 0.001), which suggests that blood repertoires may reflect thyroid immune responses. In cross-validation, a model built on a 13 V-J signature told ophthalmopathy apart from stable hyperthyroidism with 85% to 90% sensitivity and approximately 81% specificity, and in testing the same model reached 80%/75%. During validation, the model predicted progression to ophthalmopathy a median of approximately 6 months ahead of onset, with just under 71% sensitivity and 72.22% specificity. Sample size was not statistically predetermined, and investigators were not blinded to group allocation.

Hyperthyroidism patients were newly diagnosed, with disease duration under 2 months, and aged 18 to 65 years. The study excluded patients with uncontrolled infections, other autoimmune diseases, pregnancy or lactation. Diagnoses were based on clinical symptoms, serum thyroxine and TRAb, thyroid ultrasound and orbital computed tomography. Blood from progressor patients was collected at the time of first diagnosis with hyperthyroidism, before any ophthalmopathy symptoms had appeared. PBMCs were isolated from about 9 ml of fresh peripheral blood by Ficoll-Paque density gradient centrifugation. Progressor patients were defined as those initially diagnosed with Graves' hyperthyroidism in whom ophthalmopathy developed during follow-up. Total RNA was extracted using Trizol reagent, and RNA quality was assessed on an Agilent 2100 Bioanalyzer.

Sequencing used blood. The V and J genes are TRBV20-1 and TRBJ2-5; the D gene remains uncertain. The origin of this receptor is a young woman with Graves' hyperthyroidism that later progressed to Graves' ophthalmopathy. The CDR3 here reads CSVTVGETQYF. In nucleotides, the sequence is TGCAGTGTTACGGTCGGAGAGACCCAGTACTTC.